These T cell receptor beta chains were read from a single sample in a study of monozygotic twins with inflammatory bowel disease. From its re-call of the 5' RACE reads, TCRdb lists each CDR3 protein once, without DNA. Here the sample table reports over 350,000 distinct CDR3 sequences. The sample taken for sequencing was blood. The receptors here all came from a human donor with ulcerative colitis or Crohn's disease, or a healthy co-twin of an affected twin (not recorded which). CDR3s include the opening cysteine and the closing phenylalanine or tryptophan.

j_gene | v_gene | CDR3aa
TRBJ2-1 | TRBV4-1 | CASSQASLAGGYNEQFF
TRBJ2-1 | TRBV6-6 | CASSYIEGGKFF
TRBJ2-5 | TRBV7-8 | CAYGGAAQETQYF
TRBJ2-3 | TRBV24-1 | CATSDSPGQGSTDTQYF
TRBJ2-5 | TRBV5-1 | CASSGAYQETQYF
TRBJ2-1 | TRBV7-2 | CASSSSRDSYNEQFF
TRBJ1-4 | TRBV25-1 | CASSERVGEKLFF
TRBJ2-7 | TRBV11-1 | CASSTGVGVLSYEQYF
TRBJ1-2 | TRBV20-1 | CSARKGTGNYGYTF
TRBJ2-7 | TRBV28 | CASSTKDPSGGYEQYF
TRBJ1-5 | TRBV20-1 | CSSADFRGPRGTQHF
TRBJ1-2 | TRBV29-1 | CSVAKTGTYGYTF
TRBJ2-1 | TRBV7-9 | CASSSPEDRAYNEQFF
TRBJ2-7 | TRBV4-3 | CASSQGVPTYEQYF
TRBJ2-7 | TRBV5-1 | CASSLVTGTYEQYF
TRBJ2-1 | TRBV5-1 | CASSLDRVDRPQFF
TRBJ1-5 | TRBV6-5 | CASSYEQPLSNQPQHF